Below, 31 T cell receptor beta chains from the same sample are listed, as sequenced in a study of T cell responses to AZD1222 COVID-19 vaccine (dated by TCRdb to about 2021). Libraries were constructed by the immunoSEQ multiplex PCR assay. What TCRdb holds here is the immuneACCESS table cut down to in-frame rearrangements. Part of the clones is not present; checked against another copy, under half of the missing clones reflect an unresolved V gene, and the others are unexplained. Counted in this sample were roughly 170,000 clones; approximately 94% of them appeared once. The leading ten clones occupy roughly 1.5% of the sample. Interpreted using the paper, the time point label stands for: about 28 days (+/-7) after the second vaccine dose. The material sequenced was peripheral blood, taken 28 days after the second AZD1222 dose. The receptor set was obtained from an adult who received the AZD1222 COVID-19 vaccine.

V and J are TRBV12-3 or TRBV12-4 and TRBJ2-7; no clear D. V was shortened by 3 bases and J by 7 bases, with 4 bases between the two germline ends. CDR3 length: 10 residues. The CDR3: CASSLTEQYF. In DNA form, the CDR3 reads TGTGCCAGCAGTTTGACGGAGCAGTACTTC.

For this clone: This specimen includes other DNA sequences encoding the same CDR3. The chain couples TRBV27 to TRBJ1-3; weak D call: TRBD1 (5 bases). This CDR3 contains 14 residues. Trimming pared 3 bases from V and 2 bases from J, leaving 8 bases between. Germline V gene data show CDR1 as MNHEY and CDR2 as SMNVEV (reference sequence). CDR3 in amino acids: CASSFGGTGNTIYF. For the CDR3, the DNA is TGTGCCAGCAGTTTCGGGGGAACTGGAAACACCATATATTTT.

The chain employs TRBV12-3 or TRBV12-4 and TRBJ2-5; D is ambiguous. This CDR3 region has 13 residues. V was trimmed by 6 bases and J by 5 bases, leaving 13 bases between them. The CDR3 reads CASREALRETQYF. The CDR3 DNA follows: TGTGCCAGCAGAGAAGCCTTGCGGGAGACCCAGTACTTC.

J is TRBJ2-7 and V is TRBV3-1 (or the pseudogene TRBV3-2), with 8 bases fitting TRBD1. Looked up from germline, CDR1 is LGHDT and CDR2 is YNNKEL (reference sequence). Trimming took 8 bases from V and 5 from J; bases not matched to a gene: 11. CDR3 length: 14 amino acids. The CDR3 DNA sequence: TGTGCCAGCTCACAAGCAGGGGGCTATAACGAGCAGTACTTC. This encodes CASSQAGGYNEQYF.

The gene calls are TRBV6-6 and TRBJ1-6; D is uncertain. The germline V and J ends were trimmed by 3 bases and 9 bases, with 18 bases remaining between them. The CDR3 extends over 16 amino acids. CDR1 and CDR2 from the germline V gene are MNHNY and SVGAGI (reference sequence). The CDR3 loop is CASSYNPAILSSPLHF. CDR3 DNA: TGTGCCAGCAGTTATAATCCGGCAATCCTTTCTTCACCCCTCCACTTT.

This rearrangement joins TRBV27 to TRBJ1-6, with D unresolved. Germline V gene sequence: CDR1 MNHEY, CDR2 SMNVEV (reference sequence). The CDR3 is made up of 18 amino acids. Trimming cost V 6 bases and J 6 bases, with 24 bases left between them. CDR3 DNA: TGTGCCAGCAGCCTATTTTCCCCCATTCCGGGAAGTAATTCACCCCTCCACTTT. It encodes CASSLFSPIPGSNSPLHF.

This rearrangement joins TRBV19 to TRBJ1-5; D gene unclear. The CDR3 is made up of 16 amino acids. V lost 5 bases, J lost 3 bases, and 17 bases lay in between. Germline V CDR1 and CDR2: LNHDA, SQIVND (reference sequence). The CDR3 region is CASSGGRAALNQPQHF. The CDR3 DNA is TGTGCCAGTAGTGGAGGGAGGGCCGCCCTCAATCAGCCCCAGCATTTT.

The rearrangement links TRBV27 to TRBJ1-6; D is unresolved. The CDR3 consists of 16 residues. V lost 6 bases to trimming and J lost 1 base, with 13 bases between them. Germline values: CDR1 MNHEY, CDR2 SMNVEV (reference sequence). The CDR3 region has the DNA TGTGCCAGCAGCGCATCGAGGTCTTCCTATAATTCACCCCTCCACTTT. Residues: CASSASRSSYNSPLHF.

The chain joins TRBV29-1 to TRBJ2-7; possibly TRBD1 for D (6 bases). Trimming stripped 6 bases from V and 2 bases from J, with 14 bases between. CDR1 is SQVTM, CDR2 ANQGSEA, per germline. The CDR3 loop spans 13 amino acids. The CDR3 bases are TGCAGCGTGGCCGGGACACAAACCTACGAGCAGTACTTC. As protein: CSVAGTQTYEQYF.

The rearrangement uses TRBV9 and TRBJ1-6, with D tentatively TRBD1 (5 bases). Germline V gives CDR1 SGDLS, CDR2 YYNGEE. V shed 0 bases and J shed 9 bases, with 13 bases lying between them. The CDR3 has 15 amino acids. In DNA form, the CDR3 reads TGTGCCAGCAGCGTAGATATAGGGACGGGTTCACCCCTCCACTTT. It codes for CASSVDIGTGSPLHF.

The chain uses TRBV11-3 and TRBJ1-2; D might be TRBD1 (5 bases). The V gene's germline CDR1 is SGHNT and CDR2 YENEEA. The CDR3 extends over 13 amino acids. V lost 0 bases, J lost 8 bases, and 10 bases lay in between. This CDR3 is CASSLEGGVGYTF. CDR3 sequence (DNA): TGTGCCAGCAGCTTAGAGGGAGGGGTCGGCTACACCTTC.

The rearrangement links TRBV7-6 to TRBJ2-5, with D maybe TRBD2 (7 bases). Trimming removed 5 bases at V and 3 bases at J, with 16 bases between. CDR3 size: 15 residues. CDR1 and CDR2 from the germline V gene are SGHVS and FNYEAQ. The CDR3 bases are TGTGCCAGCAGCCTAGGGGGAGGGGTCAAAGAGACCCAGTACTTC. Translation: CASSLGGGVKETQYF.

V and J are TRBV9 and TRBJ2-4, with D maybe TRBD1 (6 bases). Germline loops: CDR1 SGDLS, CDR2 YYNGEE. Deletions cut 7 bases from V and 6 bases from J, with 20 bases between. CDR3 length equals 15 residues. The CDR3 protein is CASSYLGGRGNIQYF. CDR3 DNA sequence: TGTGCCAGCTCCTATCTAGGGGGACGGGGAAACATTCAGTACTTC. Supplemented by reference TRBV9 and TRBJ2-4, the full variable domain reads DSGVTQTPKHLITATGQRVTLRCSPRSGDLSVYWYQQSLDQGLQFLIQYYNGEERAKGNILERFSAQQFPDLHSELNLSSLELGDSALYFCASSYLGGRGNIQYFGAGTRLSVL.

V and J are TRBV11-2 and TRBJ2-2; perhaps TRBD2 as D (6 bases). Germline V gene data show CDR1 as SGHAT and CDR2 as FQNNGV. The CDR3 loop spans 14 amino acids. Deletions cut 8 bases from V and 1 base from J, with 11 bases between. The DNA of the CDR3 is TGTGCCAGCCAGCGGGTCCTGAACACCGGGGAGCTGTTTTTT. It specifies CASQRVLNTGELFF.

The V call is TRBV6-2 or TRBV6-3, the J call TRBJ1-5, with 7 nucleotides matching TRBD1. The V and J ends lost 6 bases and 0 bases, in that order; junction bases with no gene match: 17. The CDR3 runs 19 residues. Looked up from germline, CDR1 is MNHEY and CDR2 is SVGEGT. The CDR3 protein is CASSQPNRDSLFSNQPQHF. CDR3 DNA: TGTGCCAGCAGCCAACCGAACCGGGACAGCTTGTTTAGCAATCAGCCCCAGCATTTT.

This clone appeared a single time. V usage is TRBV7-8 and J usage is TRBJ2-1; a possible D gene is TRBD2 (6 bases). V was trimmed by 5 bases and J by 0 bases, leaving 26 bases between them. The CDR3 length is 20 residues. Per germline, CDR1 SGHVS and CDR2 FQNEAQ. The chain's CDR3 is CASSPIFGSLEESSYNEQFF. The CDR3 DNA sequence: TGTGCCAGCAGCCCCATTTTCGGGAGTTTAGAAGAAAGCTCCTACAATGAGCAGTTCTTC.

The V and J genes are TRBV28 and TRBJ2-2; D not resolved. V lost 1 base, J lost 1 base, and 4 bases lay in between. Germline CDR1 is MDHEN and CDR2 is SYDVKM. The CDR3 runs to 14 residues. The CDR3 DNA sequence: TGTGCCAGCAGTTTATACCAGAACACCGGGGAGCTGTTTTTT. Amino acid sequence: CASSLYQNTGELFF.

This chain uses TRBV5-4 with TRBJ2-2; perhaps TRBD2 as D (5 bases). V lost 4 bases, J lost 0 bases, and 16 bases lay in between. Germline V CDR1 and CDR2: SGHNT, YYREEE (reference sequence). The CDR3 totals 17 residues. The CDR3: CASSPGLSRTNTGELFF. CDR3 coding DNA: TGTGCCAGCAGCCCCGGACTCAGCAGAACGAACACCGGGGAGCTGTTTTTT.

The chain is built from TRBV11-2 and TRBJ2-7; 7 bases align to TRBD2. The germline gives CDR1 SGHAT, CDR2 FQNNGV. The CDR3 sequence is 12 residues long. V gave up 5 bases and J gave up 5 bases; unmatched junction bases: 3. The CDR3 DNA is TGTGCCAGCAGCCCCGGGGGGAACGAGCAGTACTTC. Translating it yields CASSPGGNEQYF.

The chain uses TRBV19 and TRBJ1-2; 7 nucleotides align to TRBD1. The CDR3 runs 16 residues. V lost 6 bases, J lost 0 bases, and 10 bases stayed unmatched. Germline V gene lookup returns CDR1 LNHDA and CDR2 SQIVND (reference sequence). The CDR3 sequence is CASSARRQGSNYGYTF. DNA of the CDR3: TGTGCCAGTAGCGCGAGGAGACAGGGTTCTAACTATGGCTACACCTTC.

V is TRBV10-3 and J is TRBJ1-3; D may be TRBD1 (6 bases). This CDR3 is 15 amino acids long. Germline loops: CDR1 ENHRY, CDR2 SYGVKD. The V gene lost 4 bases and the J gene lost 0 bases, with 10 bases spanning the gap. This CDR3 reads CAISGRDNSGNTIYF. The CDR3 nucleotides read TGTGCCATCAGTGGAAGGGACAACTCTGGAAACACCATATATTTT.

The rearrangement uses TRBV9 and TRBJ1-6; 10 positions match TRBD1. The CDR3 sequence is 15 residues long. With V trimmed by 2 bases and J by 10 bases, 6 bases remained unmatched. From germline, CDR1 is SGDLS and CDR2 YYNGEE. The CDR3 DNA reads TGTGCCAGCAGCGTCCGGGACAGGGGCGGGTCACCCCTCCACTTT. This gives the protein CASSVRDRGGSPLHF.

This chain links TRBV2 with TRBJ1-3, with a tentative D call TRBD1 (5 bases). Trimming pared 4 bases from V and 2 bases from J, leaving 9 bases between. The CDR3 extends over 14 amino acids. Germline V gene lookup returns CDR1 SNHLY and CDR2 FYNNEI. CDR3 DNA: TGTGCCAGCAGTGGACCGACAGCTGGAAACACCATATATTTT. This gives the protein CASSGPTAGNTIYF.

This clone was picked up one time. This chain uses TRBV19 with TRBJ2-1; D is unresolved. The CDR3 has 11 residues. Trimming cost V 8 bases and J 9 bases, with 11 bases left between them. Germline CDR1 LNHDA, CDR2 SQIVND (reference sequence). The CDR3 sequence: CASGHLGEQFF. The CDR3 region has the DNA TGTGCCAGTGGTCATCTGGGTGAGCAGTTCTTC.

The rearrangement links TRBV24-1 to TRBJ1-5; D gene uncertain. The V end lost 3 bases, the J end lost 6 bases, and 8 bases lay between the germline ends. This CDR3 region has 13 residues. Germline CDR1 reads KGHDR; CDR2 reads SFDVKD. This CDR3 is CATSDHTSQPQHF. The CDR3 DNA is TGTGCCACCAGTGATCACACTAGTCAGCCCCAGCATTTT.

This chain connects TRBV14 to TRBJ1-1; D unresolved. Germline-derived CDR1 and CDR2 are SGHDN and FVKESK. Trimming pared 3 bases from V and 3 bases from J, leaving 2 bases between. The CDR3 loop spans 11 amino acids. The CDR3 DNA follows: TGTGCCAGCAGCCAGGACACTGAAGCTTTCTTT. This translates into CASSQDTEAFF. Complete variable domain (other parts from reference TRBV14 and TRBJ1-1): EAGVTQFPSHSVIEKGQTVTLRCDPISGHDNLYWYRRVMGKEIKFLLHFVKESKQDESGMPNNRFLAERTGGTYSTLKVQPAELEDSGVYFCASSQDTEAFFGQGTRLTVV.

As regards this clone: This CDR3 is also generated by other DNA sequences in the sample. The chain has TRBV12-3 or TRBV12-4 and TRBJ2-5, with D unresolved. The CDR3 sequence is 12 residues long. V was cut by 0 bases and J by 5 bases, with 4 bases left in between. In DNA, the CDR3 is TGTGCCAGCAGTTTAGCGCCTGAGACCCAGTACTTC. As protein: CASSLAPETQYF.

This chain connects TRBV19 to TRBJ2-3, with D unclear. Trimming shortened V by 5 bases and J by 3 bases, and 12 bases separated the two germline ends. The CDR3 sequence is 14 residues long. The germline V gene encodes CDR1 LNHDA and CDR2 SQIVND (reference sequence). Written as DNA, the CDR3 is TGTGCCAGTAGTGGGCTTGGCGCGACAGATACGCAGTATTTT. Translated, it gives CASSGLGATDTQYF. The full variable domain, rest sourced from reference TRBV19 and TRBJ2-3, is DGGITQSPKYLFRKEGQNVTLSCEQNLNHDAMYWYRQDPGQGLRLIYYSQIVNDFQKGDIAEGYSVSREKKESFPLTVTSAQKNPTAFYLCASSGLGATDTQYFGPGTRLTVL.

The CDR3: CASSPWAGNTEAFF. The CDR3 region has the DNA TGCGCCAGCAGCCCCTGGGCCGGGAACACTGAAGCTTTCTTT. This rearrangement joins TRBV5-1 to TRBJ1-1; D is unresolved. Germline-derived CDR1 and CDR2 are SGHRS and YFSETQ. V was pared by 4 bases and J by 1 base, with 11 bases between. CDR3 length equals 14 residues.

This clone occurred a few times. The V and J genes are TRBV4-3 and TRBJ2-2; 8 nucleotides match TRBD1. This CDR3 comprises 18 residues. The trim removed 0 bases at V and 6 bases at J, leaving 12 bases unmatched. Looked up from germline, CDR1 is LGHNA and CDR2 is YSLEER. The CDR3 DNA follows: TGCGCCAGCAGCCAAGATTTTGCGGGACAGGAGGAATCCGGGGAGCTGTTTTTT. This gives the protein CASSQDFAGQEESGELFF.

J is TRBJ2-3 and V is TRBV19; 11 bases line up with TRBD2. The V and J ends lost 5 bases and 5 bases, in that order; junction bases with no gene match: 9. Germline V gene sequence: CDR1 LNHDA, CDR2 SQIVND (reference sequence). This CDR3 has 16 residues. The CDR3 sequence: CASSSLAGGRGDTQYF. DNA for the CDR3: TGTGCCAGTAGTTCTCTAGCGGGGGGAAGAGGAGATACGCAGTATTTT.